These 27 T cell receptor beta chains were all obtained from the same sample, sequenced in a study of OX40 agonist ivuxolimab in advanced cancers. Assay: immunoSEQ multiplex PCR; the TCRdb copy retains only in-frame clones and omits some. Among roughly 68,000 clones listed, less than 95% were seen once. The specimen comprised CD4+ or CD8+ T cells sorted from blood, sampled in a trial of the OX40 agonist ivuxolimab. These receptors came from an adult with an advanced solid tumor such as melanoma, head and neck, liver or kidney cancer.

The V and J genes are TRBV5-1 and TRBJ2-1, with TRBD2 matching 11 bases. This CDR3 has 14 amino acids. Germline V gene data show CDR1 as SGHRS and CDR2 as YFSETQ. Germline trimming cut 4 bases from V and 9 bases from J; bases unmatched to any gene: 6. CDR3 DNA: TGCGCCAGCAGCCCTAGCGGGGGGTTCGGTGAGCAGTTCTTC. The encoded protein is CASSPSGGFGEQFF.

In this sample, this clone turned up once. The rearrangement links TRBV21-1 to TRBJ1-2; the DNA was not used to check the table's D call, TRBD1. TRBV21-1 is an annotated pseudogene. This CDR3 contains 15 residues. The CDR3 protein is CASSTSQGSLDGYTF. The CDR3 DNA reads TGTGCCAGCAGCACGTCACAGGGTTCATTGGATGGCTACACCTTC.

V usage is TRBV13 and J usage is TRBJ1-1; D is uncertain. V lost 9 bases and J 1 base, leaving 12 bases between the germline ends. The length of the CDR3 is 13 residues. The germline gives CDR1 PRHDT, CDR2 FYEKMQ (reference sequence). CDR3 DNA sequence: TGTGCCAGTACCCGTCTGGGGAACACTGAAGCTTTCTTT. Residues: CASTRLGNTEAFF.

The chain combines TRBV5-5 with TRBJ2-7, with TRBD2 as a possible D gene (6 bases). V was cut by 4 bases and J by 7 bases, with 12 bases left in between. The CDR3 is made up of 12 amino acids. Germline loops: CDR1 SGHKS, CDR2 YYEKEE (reference sequence). This CDR3 reads CASSIGTGEQYF. The CDR3 DNA is TGTGCCAGCAGCATAGGGACTGGTGAGCAGTACTTC. Full variable domain (remainder filled in from reference TRBV5-5 and TRBJ2-7): DAGVTQSPTHLIKTRGQQVTLRCSPISGHKSVSWYQQVLGQGPQFIFQYYEKEERGRGNFPDRFSARQFPNYSSELNVNALLLGDSALYLCASSIGTGEQYFGPGTRLTVT.

The chain links TRBV5-1 to TRBJ2-3; 9 positions agree with TRBD1. There are 14 residues in the CDR3. Germline V lookup: CDR1 SGHRS, CDR2 YFSETQ. The J segment lost 6 bases and the V segment lost 6 bases, leaving 8 bases of the junction unmatched. CDR3 in DNA: TGCGCCAGCACCATACAGGGGGCATCGGATACGCAGTATTTT. Protein sequence: CASTIQGASDTQYF.

The genes are TRBV5-8 and TRBJ1-5; 10 bases align to TRBD1. After removal of 2 bases from V and 3 bases from J, the junction contained 5 bases not matched to a gene. This CDR3 has 16 residues. Germline assignment: CDR1 SGHTS and CDR2 YDEGEE. CDR3 DNA sequence: TGTGCCAGCAGCTTTGACAGGGGGCTTGACAATCAGCCCCAGCATTTT. Protein sequence: CASSFDRGLDNQPQHF.

The chain recombines TRBV5-6 with TRBJ1-1; 10 positions agree with TRBD1. Germline V gives CDR1 SGHDT, CDR2 YYEEEE. J was trimmed by 5 bases and V by 7 bases; bases with no gene match: 5. This CDR3 is built from 13 residues. In nucleotides, the CDR3 is TGTGCCAGCCGAAGACAGGGGGCGACTGAAGCTTTCTTT. This encodes CASRRQGATEAFF.

This chain links TRBV11-3 with TRBJ1-1, with a weak D call TRBD1 (5 bases). CDR1 and CDR2 from the germline V gene are SGHNT and YENEEA. Between the trimmed V and J ends, which lost 5 bases and 2 bases, there was a span of 18 bases. This CDR3 has 16 amino acids. CDR3: CASSTASGSGNTEAFF. The CDR3, as DNA: TGTGCCAGCAGCACGGCGTCAGGGTCGGGAAACACTGAAGCTTTCTTT.

The J gene is TRBJ1-2, the V gene TRBV12-5, with D possibly matching TRBD1 (6 bases). CDR3 length: 14 amino acids. V was pared by 8 bases and J by 3 bases, with 16 bases between. CDR1 is LGHNT, CDR2 FRNRAP, per germline. The chain's CDR3 is CASPPPHRDYGYTF. The CDR3 coding sequence is TGTGCTAGTCCCCCCCCACACAGGGACTATGGCTACACCTTC.

The V and J genes are TRBV18 and TRBJ2-6; D is unresolved. V was shortened by 2 bases and J by 0 bases, with 5 bases between the two germline ends. Germline CDR1 is KGHSH and CDR2 is LQKENI. The CDR3 totals 15 residues. Written as DNA, the CDR3 is TGTGCCAGCTCACCAATTCGCTCTGGGGCCAACGTCCTGACTTTC. Its translation: CASSPIRSGANVLTF.

The chain combines TRBV11-2 with TRBJ1-5, with D uncertain. V was shortened by 3 bases and J by 2 bases, with 11 bases between the two germline ends. This CDR3 region has 15 residues. CDR1 is SGHAT and CDR2 is FQNNGV in the germline V gene. The CDR3 DNA reads as TGTGCCAGCAGCTTTCGGAGAAGAGGCAATCAGCCCCAGCATTTT. Translation gives CASSFRRRGNQPQHF.

The gene calls are TRBV6-6 and TRBJ2-5; 8 bases agree with TRBD1. Germline CDR1 is MNHNY and CDR2 is SVGAGI (reference sequence). CDR3 length: 13 residues. The ends lost 4 bases at V and 3 bases at J; junction bases unmatched: 1. Here the CDR3 reads CASSLTGEETQYF. CDR3 DNA: TGTGCCAGCAGTTTGACAGGGGAAGAGACCCAGTACTTC.

The chain couples TRBV15 to TRBJ2-1; 9 bases fit TRBD2. In germline, CDR1 is LNHNV, CDR2 YYDKDF (reference sequence). The CDR3 contains 17 residues. The trim removed 0 bases at V and 4 bases at J, leaving 7 bases unmatched. The CDR3 DNA is TGTGCCACCAGCAGAGATCCGGGACTAGCAAATTACAATGAGCAGTTCTTC. This gives the protein CATSRDPGLANYNEQFF.

This chain uses TRBV5-1 with TRBJ1-5; D unresolved. CDR1 and CDR2 from the germline V gene are SGHRS and YFSETQ. Trimming pared 5 bases from V and 0 bases from J, leaving 9 bases between. The CDR3 spans 14 residues. Written as DNA, the CDR3 is TGCGCCAGCAGTATTGGAACTAGCAATCAGCCCCAGCATTTT. This translates into CASSIGTSNQPQHF.

The rearrangement links TRBV30 to TRBJ2-7; 8 nucleotides align to TRBD1. This CDR3 has 12 amino acids. V was clipped by 0 bases and J by 6 bases; unmatched bases: 1. Looked up from germline, CDR1 is GTSNPN and CDR2 is SVGIG (reference sequence). The CDR3 reads CAWSVQGVEQYF. DNA for the CDR3: TGTGCCTGGAGTGTACAGGGGGTCGAGCAGTACTTC.

The chain uses TRBV2 and TRBJ1-5; D is perhaps TRBD1 (5 bases). Trimming removed 1 base from V and 9 bases from J, with 13 bases in between. The CDR3 runs 14 residues. Germline CDR1 and CDR2: SNHLY and FYNNEI. Here the CDR3 DNA reads TGTGCCAGCAGTGAAGAGACAGTCCCAGGGCCCCAGCATTTT. Protein: CASSEETVPGPQHF.

V gene TRBV19 combines with J gene TRBJ2-5; no definite D call. V lost 3 bases to trimming and J lost 2 bases, with 7 bases between them. This CDR3 has 13 residues. Germline assignment: CDR1 LNHDA and CDR2 SQIVND (reference sequence). The CDR3 is CASSIKQQETQYF. The CDR3 bases are TGTGCCAGTAGTATTAAACAGCAAGAGACCCAGTACTTC.

CDR3 in amino acids: CASSPYRLAGVQETQYF. CDR3 DNA sequence: TGTGCCAGTAGTCCCTACAGACTAGCGGGGGTTCAAGAGACCCAGTACTTC. This sequence joins TRBV19 and TRBJ2-5; 12 nucleotides line up with TRBD2. Germline lookup yields CDR1 LNHDA and CDR2 SQIVND (reference sequence). The CDR3 runs 17 residues. V trimming: 5 bases; J trimming: 2 bases; junction bases outside the gene matches: 9.

The chain uses TRBV6-1 and TRBJ2-1; TRBD2 is a possible D gene (6 bases). V was trimmed by 8 bases and J by 4 bases, leaving 15 bases between them. The CDR3 is 14 residues long. Germline-derived CDR1 and CDR2 are MNHNS and SASEGT. The CDR3 DNA is TGTGCCAGCGTACGGGAGACCCCATACAATGAGCAGTTCTTC. Protein product: CASVRETPYNEQFF.

The CDR3, as DNA: TGTGCCAGCAGTTTTCTCCACCCCACAGATACGCAGTATTTT. Amino acid sequence: CASSFLHPTDTQYF. The chain links TRBV27 to TRBJ2-3; D remains unclear. Trimming stripped 3 bases from V and 2 bases from J, with 9 bases between. CDR1 and CDR2 from the germline V gene are MNHEY and SMNVEV (reference sequence). The CDR3 is 14 residues long.

The rearrangement uses TRBV5-1 and TRBJ2-7, with 9 bases matching TRBD2. The CDR3 totals 14 residues. Germline CDR1 reads SGHRS; CDR2 reads YFSETQ. Trimming cost V 0 bases and J 2 bases; bases outside gene matches: 0. CDR3 nucleotide sequence: TGCGCCAGCAGCTTGGGCGGGAGGGCCTACGAGCAGTACTTC. Translation gives CASSLGGRAYEQYF.

The genes are TRBV4-1 and TRBJ1-4; D is perhaps TRBD1 (5 bases). The germline V gene has CDR1 MGHRA and CDR2 YSYEKL. CDR3 length: 16 residues. Trimming cost V 1 base and J 5 bases, with 14 bases left between them. The CDR3 nucleotides are TGCGCCAGCAGCCAAGGACAGACGACGGGGAATGAAAAACTGTTTTTT. Translated: CASSQGQTTGNEKLFF.

This clone was detected once. The chain has TRBV5-1 and TRBJ2-3; TRBD2 matches at 15 bases. The V segment lost 3 bases and the J segment 3 bases; nucleotides outside the gene matches: 5. Germline-derived CDR1 and CDR2 are SGHRS and YFSETQ. The CDR3 runs to 17 residues. CDR3 sequence (DNA): TGCGCCAGCAGCTATGGACTAGCGGGAGGGCCGACAGATACGCAGTATTTT. As protein: CASSYGLAGGPTDTQYF.

The chain couples TRBV30 to TRBJ2-1; 8 nucleotides match TRBD2. The CDR3 is 15 residues long. J gave up 2 bases and V 1 base, and 4 bases lay outside the gene matches. Germline assignment: CDR1 GTSNPN and CDR2 SVGIG (reference sequence). CDR3 bases: TGTGCCTGGAGTGGGGTAGCGGGAACCTACAATGAGCAGTTCTTC. The encoded protein is CAWSGVAGTYNEQFF.

The V call is TRBV29-1, the J call TRBJ2-2; TRBD2 agrees at 8 bases. Germline trimming cut 7 bases from V and 0 bases from J; bases unmatched to any gene: 1. The CDR3 sequence is 13 residues long. Germline loops: CDR1 SQVTM, CDR2 ANQGSEA. CDR3 DNA sequence: TGCAGCGCCGGGGGGGCGAACACCGGGGAGCTGTTTTTT. It translates to CSAGGANTGELFF.

The chain couples TRBV4-2 to TRBJ1-3; no reliable D call. With 0 bases removed from V and 0 bases from J, the gap between germline ends came to 12 bases. This CDR3 has 17 amino acids. Germline V lookup: CDR1 LGHNA, CDR2 YNFKEQ. The CDR3: CASSQDRSRSSGNTIYF. The CDR3 region has the DNA TGTGCCAGCAGCCAAGATCGGAGCCGCTCCTCTGGAAACACCATATATTTT.

The chain links TRBV27 to TRBJ2-7, with 7 positions matching TRBD1. The CDR3 has 14 residues. V lost 7 bases to trimming and J lost 3 bases; unmatched junction nucleotides: 9. Germline V CDR1 and CDR2: MNHEY, SMNVEV (reference sequence). The CDR3 region is CASKPPGQSYEQYF. Written as DNA, the CDR3 is TGTGCCAGCAAACCTCCGGGACAGAGCTACGAGCAGTACTTC.